This TCR beta chain was recorded in a study of shared clonotypes between healthy human individuals. The protocol was immunoSEQ multiplex PCR, while the TCRdb copy is restricted to in-frame clones and leaves out a portion. The sample gives approximately 980,000 clones, 76% of which show up once; approximately 1.5% is in the top ten. About this clone: Its specificity is unknown.

Study-level points and caveats: Only blood was sampled; tissue repertoires likely differ. Generation probability values for non-shared clonotypes were lower than those for clonotypes shared by all four donors.

The germline V and J ends were trimmed by 2 bases and 5 bases, with 10 bases remaining between them. Per the germline V gene, CDR1 is MNHNS and CDR2 is SASEGT. The CDR3 totals 14 residues. Participating donors were healthy, HIV-negative adults free of recent acute infections or vaccinations. The sequencing input was memory CD4+ T cells sorted from blood. Stated subset: CD45RA-negative fraction. The rearrangement joins TRBV6-1 to TRBJ1-5; D not resolved. This TCR was sampled from a man aged 18 to 30 in good health. The CDR3 sequence: CASSESNSDQPQHF. The CDR3 nucleotides are TGTGCCAGCAGTGAATCGAACTCGGATCAGCCCCAGCATTTT.